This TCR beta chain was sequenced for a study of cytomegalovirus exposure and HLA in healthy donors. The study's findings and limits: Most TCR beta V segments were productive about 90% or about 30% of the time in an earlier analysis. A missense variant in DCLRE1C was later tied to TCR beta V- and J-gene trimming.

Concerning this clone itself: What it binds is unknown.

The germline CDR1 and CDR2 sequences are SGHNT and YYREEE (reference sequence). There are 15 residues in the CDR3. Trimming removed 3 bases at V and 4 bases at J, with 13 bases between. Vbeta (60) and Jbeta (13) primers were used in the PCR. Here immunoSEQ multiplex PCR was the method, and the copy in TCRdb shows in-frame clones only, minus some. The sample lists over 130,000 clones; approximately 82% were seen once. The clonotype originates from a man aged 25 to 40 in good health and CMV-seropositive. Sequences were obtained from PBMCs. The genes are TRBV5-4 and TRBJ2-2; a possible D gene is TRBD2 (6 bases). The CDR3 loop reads CASSWGVGSTGELFF. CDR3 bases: TGTGCCAGCAGCTGGGGGGTAGGGAGCACCGGGGAGCTGTTTTTT.